This T cell receptor (beta chain) was observed in a study of T cell responses to AZD1222 COVID-19 vaccine. General study findings and limits: The donor cohort was predominantly white British with a female majority, and clonal diversity may have been underestimated.

To note about this clone: The antigen remains undetermined.

The CDR3 runs to 14 residues. V was pared by 6 bases and J by 6 bases, with 6 bases of the junction left unmatched. CDR1 is LGHNA, CDR2 YSLEER, per germline. Clones were read by immunoSEQ multiplex PCR, and TCRdb kept only the in-frame ones, dropping some. This sample has around 200,000 clones; about 86% occur once, and the top ten carry roughly 0.5%. This sequence was found in an adult in good health. The starting material was peripheral blood, obtained on day 0 of AZD1222 vaccination. V usage is TRBV4-3 and J usage is TRBJ2-1; 9 nucleotides agree with TRBD1. CDR3 nucleotides: TGCGCCAGCAGTCCCGGGACAGGGTTCAATGAGCAGTTCTTC. Translated, it gives CASSPGTGFNEQFF.